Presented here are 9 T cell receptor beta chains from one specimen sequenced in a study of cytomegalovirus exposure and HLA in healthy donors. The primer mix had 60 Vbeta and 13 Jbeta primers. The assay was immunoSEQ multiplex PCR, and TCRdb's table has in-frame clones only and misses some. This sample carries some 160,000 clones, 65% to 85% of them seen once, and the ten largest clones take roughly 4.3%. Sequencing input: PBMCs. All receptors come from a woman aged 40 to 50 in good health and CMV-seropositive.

CDR3 amino acids: CASSELAGGLTGELFF. CDR3 sequence (DNA): TGCGCCAGCAGTGAACTAGCGGGGGGGCTCACCGGGGAGCTGTTTTTT. The V call is TRBV10-2, the J call TRBJ2-2, with 13 bases lining up with TRBD2. CDR1 and CDR2 from the germline V gene are WSHSY and SAAADI. The CDR3 is made up of 16 amino acids. V shed 3 bases and J 4 bases; nucleotides not matched to a gene: 2.

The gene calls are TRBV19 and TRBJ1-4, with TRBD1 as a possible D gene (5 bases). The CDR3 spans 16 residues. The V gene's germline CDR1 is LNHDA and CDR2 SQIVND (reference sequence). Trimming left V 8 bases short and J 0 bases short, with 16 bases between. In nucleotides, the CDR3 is TGTGCCAGTGGGACTACCAGGACGGCAACTAATGAAAAACTGTTTTTT. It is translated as CASGTTRTATNEKLFF.

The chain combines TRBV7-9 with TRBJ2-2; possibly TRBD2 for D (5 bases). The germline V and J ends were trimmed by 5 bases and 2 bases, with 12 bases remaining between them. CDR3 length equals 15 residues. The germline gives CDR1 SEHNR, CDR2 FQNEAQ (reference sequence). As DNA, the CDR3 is TGTGCCAGCAGCCGCGGAGGAGGAAACACCGGGGAGCTGTTTTTT. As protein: CASSRGGGNTGELFF.

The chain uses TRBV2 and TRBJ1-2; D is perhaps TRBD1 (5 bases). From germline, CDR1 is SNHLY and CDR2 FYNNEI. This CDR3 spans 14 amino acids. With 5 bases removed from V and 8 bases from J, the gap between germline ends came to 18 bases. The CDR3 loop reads CASSPSGGLEGYTF. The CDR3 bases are TGTGCCAGCAGTCCGTCCGGGGGGTTGGAAGGCTACACCTTC.

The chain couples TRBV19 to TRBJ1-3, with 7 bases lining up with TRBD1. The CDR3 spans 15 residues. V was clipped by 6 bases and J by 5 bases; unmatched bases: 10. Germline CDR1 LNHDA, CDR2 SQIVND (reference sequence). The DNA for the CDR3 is TGTGCCAGTAGCCCCGCGAGGGGGCTAAGAAACACCATATATTTT. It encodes CASSPARGLRNTIYF.

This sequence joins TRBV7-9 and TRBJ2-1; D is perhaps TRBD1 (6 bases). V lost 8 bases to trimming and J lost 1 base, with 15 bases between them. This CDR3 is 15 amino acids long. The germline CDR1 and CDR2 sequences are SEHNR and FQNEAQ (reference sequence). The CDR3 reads CASVGTTDSYNEQFF. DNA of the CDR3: TGTGCCAGCGTTGGGACAACTGATTCCTACAATGAGCAGTTCTTC.

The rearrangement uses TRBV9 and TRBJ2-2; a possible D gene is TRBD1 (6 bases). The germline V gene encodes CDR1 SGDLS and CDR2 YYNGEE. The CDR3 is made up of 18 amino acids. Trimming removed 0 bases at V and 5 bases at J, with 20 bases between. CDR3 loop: CASSVGQGSRGGTGELFF. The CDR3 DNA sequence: TGTGCCAGCAGCGTAGGTCAGGGGTCGCGCGGTGGTACCGGGGAGCTGTTTTTT.

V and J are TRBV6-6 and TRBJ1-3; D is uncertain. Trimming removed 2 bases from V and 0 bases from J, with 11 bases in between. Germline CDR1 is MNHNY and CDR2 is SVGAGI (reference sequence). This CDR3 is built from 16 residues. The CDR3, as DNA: TGTGCCAGCAGTTACAGCCAAGACTACTCTGGAAACACCATATATTTT. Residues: CASSYSQDYSGNTIYF.

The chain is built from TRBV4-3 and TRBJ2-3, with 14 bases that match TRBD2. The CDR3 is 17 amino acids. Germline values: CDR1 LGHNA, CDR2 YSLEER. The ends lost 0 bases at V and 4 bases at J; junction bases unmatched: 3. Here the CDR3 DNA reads TGCGCCAGCAGCCAAGATTTGACTAGCGGGGGGGCAGATACGCAGTATTTT. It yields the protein CASSQDLTSGGADTQYF.